Listed below are T cell receptor beta chains from one sample, sequenced in a study of cytomegalovirus exposure and HLA in healthy donors. TCRdb's table, derived via immunoSEQ multiplex PCR, lists solely in-frame clones and lacks some. The sample shows about 160,000 clones, about 80% of them seen only once. Specimen: PBMCs. Every receptor here comes from a girl aged 10-17 years in good health and CMV-seropositive. Each CDR3 is given with its conserved first and last residue. The D gene is left open where the match is weak. Expanded clones get a size class; other rows say once, few or many, or leave the size out.

D: TRBD2; V: TRBV28; size: NA; J: TRBJ2-5; DNA: TGTGCCAGCAACCGCCAACTAGCGGGGCAAGAGACCCAGTACTTC; CDR3: CASNRQLAGQETQYF
D: NA; V: TRBV21-1; size: NA; J: TRBJ2-5; DNA: TGTGCCAGCAGTACTACATGGGCTAGCGGGCAAGAGACCCAGTACTTC; CDR3: CASSTTWASGQETQYF
D: TRBD2; V: TRBV28; size: NA; J: TRBJ2-1; DNA: TGTGCCAGCAGTCGACTAGCGGGAGACAATGAGCAGTTCTTC; CDR3: CASSRLAGDNEQFF
D: TRBD1; V: TRBV7-3; size: NA; J: TRBJ1-1; DNA: TGTGCCAGCAGCCCCCGGGACAGTCTTGAAGCTTTCTTT; CDR3: CASSPRDSLEAFF
D: NA; V: TRBV9; size: NA; J: TRBJ2-2; DNA: TGTGCCAGCAGCGGGACAACCACCGGGGAGCTGTTTTTT; CDR3: CASSGTTTGELFF
D: NA; V: TRBV28; size: NA; J: TRBJ2-2; DNA: TGTGCCAGCAGTTCGACAGGGAACACCGGGGAGCTGTTTTTT; CDR3: CASSSTGNTGELFF
D: NA; V: TRBV10-3; size: few; J: TRBJ1-5; DNA: TGTGCCATCAGTGATGTCGGAGAAAATCAGCCCCAGCATTTT; CDR3: CAISDVGENQPQHF
D: NA; V: TRBV11-2; size: NA; J: TRBJ2-1; DNA: TGTGCCAGCAGCTTACCTGTGGGCCGTTCCTACAATGAGCAGTTCTTC; CDR3: CASSLPVGRSYNEQFF
D: NA; V: TRBV11-2; size: NA; J: TRBJ1-2; DNA: TGTGCCAGCAGCTTAGCGGGCAGGGACTATGGCTACACCTTC; CDR3: CASSLAGRDYGYTF
D: NA; V: TRBV18; size: NA; J: TRBJ2-7; DNA: TGTGCCAGCTCACCGGAGACAGAATACGAGCAGTACTTC; CDR3: CASSPETEYEQYF
D: NA; V: TRBV19; size: NA; J: TRBJ2-5; DNA: TGTGCCAGTAGTATTAGCGCGCAAGAGACCCAGTACTTC; CDR3: CASSISAQETQYF
D: NA; V: TRBV4-3; size: NA; J: TRBJ2-1; DNA: TGCGCCAGCAGCCCAGGGAACCTCGGACAGTACAATGAGCAGTTCTTC; CDR3: CASSPGNLGQYNEQFF
D: NA; V: TRBV29-1; size: NA; J: TRBJ1-2; DNA: TGCAGCGTTCCGGGAGGAGGGGCGCAGCGGGGCTACACCTTC; CDR3: CSVPGGGAQRGYTF
D: NA; V: TRBV19; size: NA; J: TRBJ1-5; DNA: TGTGCCAGTAGTACAGGGCCCCGTGGCAATCAGCCCCAGCATTTT; CDR3: CASSTGPRGNQPQHF
D: NA; V: TRBV7-2; size: NA; J: TRBJ1-1; DNA: TGTGCCAGCAGCTTAGTTGCTAGCAGGGCTTTCTTT; CDR3: CASSLVASRAFF
D: NA; V: TRBV4-3; size: once; J: TRBJ1-1; DNA: TGCGCCAGCAGCCAAGATCCTCGGAGAATGAACACTGAAGCTTTCTTT; CDR3: CASSQDPRRMNTEAFF
D: NA; V: TRBV13; size: NA; J: TRBJ1-2; DNA: TGTGCCAGCAGCCCTGACAGTCACTATGGCTACACCTTC; CDR3: CASSPDSHYGYTF
D: NA; V: TRBV28; size: NA; J: TRBJ2-7; DNA: TGTGCCAGCAGGCTAGGGGGTCCCCACGGGGACGAGCAGTACTTC; CDR3: CASRLGGPHGDEQYF
D: NA; V: TRBV5-1; size: NA; J: TRBJ2-1; DNA: TGCGCCAGCAGCCAAACCGACAGAGGTGGTGAGCAGTTCTTC; CDR3: CASSQTDRGGEQFF
D: NA; V: TRBV2; size: NA; J: TRBJ1-1; DNA: TGTGCCAGCAGTCTGGACAGCCCCCTGAACACTGAAGCTTTCTTT; CDR3: CASSLDSPLNTEAFF
D: NA; V: TRBV25-1; size: few; J: TRBJ2-2; DNA: TGTGCCAGCAGTGAATTCGGGGGAGCGAGGAACACCGGGGAGCTGTTTTTT; CDR3: CASSEFGGARNTGELFF
D: NA; V: TRBV29-1; size: NA; J: TRBJ2-7; DNA: TGCAGCGCTAGTGGACAGCCCTACGAGCAGTACTTC; CDR3: CSASGQPYEQYF
D: NA; V: TRBV6-5; size: NA; J: TRBJ1-3; DNA: TGTGCCAGCAGTCAGGGTCGGGTGTCTGGAAACACCATATATTTT; CDR3: CASSQGRVSGNTIYF